The rows below give T cell receptor beta chains drawn from one sample of a study of T cell responses to AZD1222 COVID-19 vaccine. Only in-frame clones appear in the TCRdb table, and some are missing; sequencing was by immunoSEQ multiplex PCR. This sample has about 76,000 clones, with roughly 90% found just once. Here the sequenced sample was peripheral blood, taken on day 0 of AZD1222 vaccination. Every receptor here comes from an adult in good health. Both conserved end residues are trimmed from each CDR3.

cdr3_length,j_call,v_call,cdr3_aa
10,TRBJ2-7,TRBV6-5,ASSLGTYEQY
9,TRBJ2-1,TRBV12-3/TRBV12-4,ASSSRQEQF
15,TRBJ2-7,TRBV2,ASSDSLTGGVSYEQY
13,TRBJ2-7,TRBV11-3,ASSSRTGLSYEQY
10,TRBJ1-2,TRBV2,ASKGDDYGYT
11,TRBJ1-6,TRBV7-9,ASGQENNSPLH
12,TRBJ2-4,TRBV6-5,ASPPALAKNIQY
10,TRBJ2-1,TRBV24-1,ATGQSGAQQF
14,TRBJ1-2,TRBV13,ASSLLTGTINYGYT
11,TRBJ2-7,TRBV10-3,AIRAADSYEQY
13,TRBJ2-1,TRBV6-5,ASSYYLADYNEQF
13,TRBJ2-2,TRBV27,ASSLSGALPGELF
10,TRBJ1-4,TRBV25-1,ASRRDGEKLF
11,TRBJ1-5,TRBV24-1,ATDGGSHQPQH
13,TRBJ2-2,TRBV19,ASRPLGLNTGELF
12,TRBJ2-3,TRBV9,ASSGQDGTDTQY
10,TRBJ1-5,TRBV10-3,AISESNQPQH
13,TRBJ1-2,TRBV9,ASTKEQGGHYGYT
12,TRBJ2-7,TRBV6-5,ASIGQGAAYEQY
11,TRBJ2-7,TRBV6-2/TRBV6-3,ASSGRERYEQY
10,TRBJ2-5,TRBV2,ASSLATGAQY
11,TRBJ2-1,TRBV6-4,ASSDLTGDEQF
13,TRBJ2-1,TRBV7-9,ASSLGGLAYNEQF
12,TRBJ2-3,TRBV7-8,ASSLERFSDTQY
12,TRBJ2-3,TRBV24-1,ATSDRLAGDTQY
12,TRBJ1-3,TRBV29-1,SVDRVSSGNTIY
13,TRBJ2-6,TRBV5-1,ASSSPVSGANVLT
12,TRBJ1-3,TRBV3-1/TRBV3-2,ASSQGGSGNTIY
10,TRBJ1-1,TRBV7-6,ASSLAGSEAF
13,TRBJ1-4,TRBV11-2,ASSLPGHEFEKLF
12,TRBJ1-2,TRBV7-9,ASSLAALGYGYT
13,TRBJ1-1,TRBV30,AGGGDRTMNTEAF
12,TRBJ2-1,TRBV6-6,ASVPSDRYNEQF
13,TRBJ1-6,TRBV30,AWSSSGDSGSPLH
11,TRBJ2-7,TRBV6-1,ASSEAGGFDQY
12,TRBJ2-1,TRBV7-9,ASSLGLAGDEQF
11,TRBJ1-2,TRBV5-4,ASSGGRAGGYT
13,TRBJ1-4,TRBV3-1/TRBV3-2,ASSQDISGVGKLF
12,TRBJ1-5,TRBV2,ASSELEVNQPQH
17,TRBJ1-6,TRBV4-1,ASSQFIQLGRSYNSPLH
11,TRBJ2-1,TRBV12-3/TRBV12-4,ASSLLGGNEQF
9,TRBJ1-1,TRBV25-1,ASSDWGKAF
12,TRBJ1-1,TRBV6-5,ASGSRDILTEAF
12,TRBJ2-1,TRBV11-3,ASSLVLVSIEQF
13,TRBJ1-5,TRBV6-6,ASSPDRRSNQPQH
16,TRBJ2-2,TRBV5-1,ASSLEGLGQKNTGELF
9,TRBJ1-2,TRBV10-3,ATTAGDGYT
13,TRBJ2-7,TRBV5-8,ASSLLRPSSYEQY
11,TRBJ2-1,TRBV5-5,ASSLRTWDEQF
13,TRBJ1-4,TRBV5-8,ASSATGLTNEKLF
15,TRBJ1-5,TRBV7-8,ASSRSMRTGGDQPQH
14,TRBJ2-3,TRBV7-9,ASSPQGAGRTDTQY
13,TRBJ1-6,TRBV7-3,ASSSSGRSNSPLH
14,TRBJ2-1,TRBV6-2/TRBV6-3,ASSLPGGPGDNEQF
14,TRBJ2-7,TRBV19,ASSRNPGQSSYEQY
14,TRBJ1-2,TRBV7-2,ASSLDPQVATYGYT
12,TRBJ1-3,TRBV5-1,ASSSARRGNTIY